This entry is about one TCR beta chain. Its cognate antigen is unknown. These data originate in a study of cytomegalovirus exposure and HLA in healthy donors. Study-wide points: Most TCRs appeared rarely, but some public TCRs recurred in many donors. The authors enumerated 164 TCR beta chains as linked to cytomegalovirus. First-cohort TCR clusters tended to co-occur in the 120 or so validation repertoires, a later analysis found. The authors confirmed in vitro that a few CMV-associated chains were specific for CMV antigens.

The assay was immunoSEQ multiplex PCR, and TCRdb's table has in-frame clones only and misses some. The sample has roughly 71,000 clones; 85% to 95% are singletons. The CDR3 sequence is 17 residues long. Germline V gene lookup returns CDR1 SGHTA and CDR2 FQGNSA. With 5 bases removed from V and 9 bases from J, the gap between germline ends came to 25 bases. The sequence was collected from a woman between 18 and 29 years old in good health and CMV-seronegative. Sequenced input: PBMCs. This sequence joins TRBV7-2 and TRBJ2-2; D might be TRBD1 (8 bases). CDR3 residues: CASSARGGDRSGWELFF. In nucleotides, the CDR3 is TGTGCCAGCAGCGCTAGGGGGGGGGACAGGTCCGGATGGGAGCTGTTTTTT.